This is a list of T cell receptor beta chains from one sample in a study of CXCR3-negative and CXCR3-positive naive CD8 T cells. TCRdb processed the 5' RACE reads again and assigns one entry to each CDR3 protein, with no DNA. The sample includes 45,000 or so distinct CDR3 sequences. Material for sequencing was memory CD8+ T cells from blood. The receptors shown here come from a human donor in good health. Some clones in this sample may be carry-over from other donors' samples. The CDR3 runs from the conserved cysteine through the conserved F or W. Fields, in order: J gene, V gene, CDR3 protein.

j_call: TRBJ1-1
v_call: TRBV12-3/TRBV12-4
cdr3_aa: CASTYPSAMNTEAFF

j_call: TRBJ1-6
v_call: TRBV7-9
cdr3_aa: CASSSQITTGFNSPLHF

j_call: TRBJ2-3
v_call: TRBV7-8
cdr3_aa: CASAPIVGGGLDTQYF

j_call: TRBJ1-6
v_call: TRBV5-1
cdr3_aa: CASSLGLSDSPLHF

j_call: TRBJ1-2
v_call: TRBV28
cdr3_aa: CASSPPAGGQTRYGYTF

j_call: TRBJ2-7
v_call: TRBV29-1
cdr3_aa: CSVASGTDLFYEQYF

j_call: TRBJ1-5
v_call: TRBV29-1
cdr3_aa: CSVSTDRDGQPQHF

j_call: TRBJ2-7
v_call: TRBV28
cdr3_aa: CASSSRFGDEQYF

j_call: TRBJ1-1
v_call: TRBV7-9
cdr3_aa: CASRNRGAAEAFF

j_call: TRBJ1-5
v_call: TRBV20-1
cdr3_aa: CSARDRGEAQPQHF

j_call: TRBJ1-1
v_call: TRBV11-1
cdr3_aa: CASSFEVNTEAFF

j_call: TRBJ1-1
v_call: TRBV4-1
cdr3_aa: CASSQDPLGTSPLGAFF

j_call: TRBJ1-1
v_call: TRBV2
cdr3_aa: CASLELQMNTEAFF

j_call: TRBJ2-7
v_call: TRBV20-1
cdr3_aa: CSGGGDRSYEQYF

j_call: TRBJ2-1
v_call: TRBV6-4
cdr3_aa: CASSAFGGALDEQFF

j_call: TRBJ2-7
v_call: TRBV7-2
cdr3_aa: CASSTDSYEQYF

j_call: TRBJ2-7
v_call: TRBV9
cdr3_aa: CASSVDGGSPYYEQYF

j_call: TRBJ2-1
v_call: TRBV29-1
cdr3_aa: CSVEDNRYTGNEQFF

j_call: TRBJ2-7
v_call: TRBV4-3
cdr3_aa: CASSQDIATISYEQYF

j_call: TRBJ2-7
v_call: TRBV28
cdr3_aa: CASTAGLGSYEQYF

j_call: TRBJ1-2
v_call: TRBV7-9
cdr3_aa: CASSREGWGAYGYTF

j_call: TRBJ2-7
v_call: TRBV10-3
cdr3_aa: CAISESWEQYF

j_call: TRBJ2-3
v_call: TRBV10-3
cdr3_aa: CAISESPGGVGDTQYF

j_call: TRBJ2-2
v_call: TRBV29-1
cdr3_aa: CSVEVGTGELFF

j_call: TRBJ2-3
v_call: TRBV28
cdr3_aa: CASSLGPEDTQYF

j_call: TRBJ2-7
v_call: TRBV14
cdr3_aa: CASSQGRSYEQYF